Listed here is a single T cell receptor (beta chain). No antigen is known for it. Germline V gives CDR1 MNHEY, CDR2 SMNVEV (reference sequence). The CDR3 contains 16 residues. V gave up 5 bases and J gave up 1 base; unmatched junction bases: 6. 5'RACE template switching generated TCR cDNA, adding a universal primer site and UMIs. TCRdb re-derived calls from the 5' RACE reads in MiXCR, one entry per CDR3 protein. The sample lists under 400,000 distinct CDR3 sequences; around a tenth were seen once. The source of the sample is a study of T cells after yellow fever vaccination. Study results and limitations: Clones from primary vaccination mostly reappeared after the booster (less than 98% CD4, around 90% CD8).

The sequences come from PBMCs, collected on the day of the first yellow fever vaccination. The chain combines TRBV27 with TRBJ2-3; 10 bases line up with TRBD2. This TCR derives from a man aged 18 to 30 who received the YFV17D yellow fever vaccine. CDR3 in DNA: TGTGCCAGCAGTCCGGACACTAGCGGGGGCACAGATACGCAGTATTTT. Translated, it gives CASSPDTSGGTDTQYF.